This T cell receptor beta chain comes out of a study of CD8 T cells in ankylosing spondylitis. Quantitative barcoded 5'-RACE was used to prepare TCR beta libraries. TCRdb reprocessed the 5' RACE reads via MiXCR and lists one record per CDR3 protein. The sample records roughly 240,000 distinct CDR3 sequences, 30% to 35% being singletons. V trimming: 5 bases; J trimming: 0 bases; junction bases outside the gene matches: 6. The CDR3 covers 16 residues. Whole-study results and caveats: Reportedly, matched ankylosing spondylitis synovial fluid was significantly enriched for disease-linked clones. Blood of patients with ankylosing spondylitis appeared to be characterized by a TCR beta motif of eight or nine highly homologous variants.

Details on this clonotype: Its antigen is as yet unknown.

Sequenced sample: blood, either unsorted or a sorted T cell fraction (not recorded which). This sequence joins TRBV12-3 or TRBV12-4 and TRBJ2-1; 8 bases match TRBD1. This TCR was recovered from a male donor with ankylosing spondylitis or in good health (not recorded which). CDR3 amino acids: CASSTGDRSSYNEQFF. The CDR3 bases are TGTGCCAGCAGTACGGGGGACAGGAGCTCCTACAATGAGCAGTTCTTC.